This T cell receptor beta chain derives from a study of post-analysis software for immune sequencing data. For the study at large: The disease courses covered relapsing-remitting, secondary progressive and progressive-relapsing multiple sclerosis.

Unique molecular identifiers had been added to the TCR beta cDNA libraries. T cells numbering about 0.95 to 10 million yielded roughly 0.5 million cDNA molecules. A single record per CDR3 protein comes from TCRdb applying MiXCR to the PCR reads. Among a few hundred thousand distinct CDR3 sequences listed, 39% were seen once. The CDR3 loop spans 11 amino acids. V dropped 7 bases and J dropped 4 bases, with 4 bases sitting between them. The V gene's germline CDR1 is MDHEN and CDR2 SYDVKM. Study outcomes and limitations: Diversity measured as normalized Chao1 was significantly lower in multiple sclerosis patients than in controls. Relative to controls, patients had about five TRBV segments at higher frequency, with TRBV5-6, TRBV5-1 and TRBV20-1 among these. By F measure, strong co-clustering occurred among samples prepared in the same batch.

Regarding this clonotype: Antigen specificity is unknown.

Sequenced sample: blood. The TCR sequence derives from a girl aged 2 to 9 with multiple sclerosis. J is TRBJ2-2 and V is TRBV28, with D uncertain. CDR3 DNA sequence: TGTGCCAGCAAGCGCACCGGGGAGCTGTTTTTT. The encoded protein is CASKRTGELFF.